This TCR beta chain was sequenced for a study of shared T cell receptors in the human thymus. The data were produced by immunoSEQ multiplex PCR, yet TCRdb's version contains in-frame clones alone and is incomplete. This table holds 550,000 to 800,000 clones, 70% to 90% found once. The CDR3 totals 15 residues. Trimming cost V 6 bases and J 9 bases, with 21 bases left between them. CDR1 is SNHLY and CDR2 is FYNNEI in the germline V gene. In addition, the sample was reused for a study of human thymus T cells. That source adds: The people who donated were healthy Finnish babies having corrective surgery for congenital heart defects.

The V and J genes are TRBV2 and TRBJ1-3; D unresolved. This receptor was taken from a girl under three years old with a congenital heart defect. The material sequenced was thymocytes. Written as DNA, the CDR3 is TGTGCCAGCAGCGACGACCGCCTCGTAAACAGCACCATATATTTT. This encodes CASSDDRLVNSTIYF.